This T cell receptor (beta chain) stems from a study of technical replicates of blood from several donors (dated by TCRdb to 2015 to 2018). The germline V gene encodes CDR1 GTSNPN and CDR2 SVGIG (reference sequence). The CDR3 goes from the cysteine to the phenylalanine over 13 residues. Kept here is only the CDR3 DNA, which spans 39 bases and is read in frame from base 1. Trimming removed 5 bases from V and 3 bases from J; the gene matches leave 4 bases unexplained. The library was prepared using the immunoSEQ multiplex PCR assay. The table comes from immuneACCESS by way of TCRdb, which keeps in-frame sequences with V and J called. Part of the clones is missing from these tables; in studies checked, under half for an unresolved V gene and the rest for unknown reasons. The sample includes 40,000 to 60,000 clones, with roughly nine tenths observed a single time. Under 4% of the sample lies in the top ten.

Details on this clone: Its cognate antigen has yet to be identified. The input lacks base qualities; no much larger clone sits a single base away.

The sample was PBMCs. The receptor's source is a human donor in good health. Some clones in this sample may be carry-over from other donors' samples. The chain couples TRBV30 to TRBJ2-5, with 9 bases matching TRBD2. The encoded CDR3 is CAWAGGRKETQYF. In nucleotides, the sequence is TGTGCCTGGGCGGGGGGGCGGAAAGAGACCCAGTACTTC.